The clone carrying this T cell receptor beta chain has just a few counts. Its antigen remains unknown. The data derive from a study of cytomegalovirus exposure and HLA in healthy donors. Study results and caveats: With later analysis, a missense DCLRE1C variant became linked to TCR beta V- and J-gene trimming. A later analysis found TCR association rates differed by HLA locus, highest for DRB1 and lowest for HLA-C. Later analysis suggested links between common viral pathogens and several top significant clusters.

CDR3 length equals 15 residues. The germline gives CDR1 LNHNV, CDR2 YYDKDF (reference sequence). V lost 0 bases, J lost 0 bases, and 7 bases lay in between. 60 Vbeta and 13 Jbeta primers were used in PCR. Per the authors' pipeline: A later analysis tallied tens of millions of unique TCR beta chains, some 10 million of them shared. TCRdb's table, derived via immunoSEQ multiplex PCR, lists solely in-frame clones and lacks some. Clone size and V and J calls were adopted from that table, with D and trimming inferred from the DNA. Of fewer than 200,000 clones in the sample, 60% to 80% were seen once. Sequenced: PBMCs. This clonotype was obtained from a man in his forties or fifties in good health and CMV-seropositive. The genes are TRBV15 and TRBJ2-3, with D hard to call. In DNA form, the CDR3 reads TGTGCCACCAGCAGAGATCGTCAGAGCACAGATACGCAGTATTTT. This translates into CATSRDRQSTDTQYF.